These 18 T cell receptor beta chains originate from one sample sequenced in a study of shared clonotypes between healthy human individuals. Profiled with immunoSEQ multiplex PCR; TCRdb holds only in-frame clones, not every one. Of roughly 1,100,000 clones in the sample, roughly 75% were seen once. The sequenced sample consisted of memory CD4+ T cells sorted from blood. The sample's subset: CD45RA-negative fraction. These receptors originate from a man between 18 and 29 years old in good health.

V gene TRBV30 combines with J gene TRBJ1-2; D unclear. Trimming pared 3 bases from V and 8 bases from J, leaving 19 bases between. Germline V gene sequence: CDR1 GTSNPN, CDR2 SVGIG (reference sequence). The CDR3 extends over 14 amino acids. As DNA, the CDR3 is TGTGCCTGGAGCCACTCACAAGGGTCTGAAGGCTACACCTTC. Its protein product is CAWSHSQGSEGYTF.

The rearrangement uses TRBV29-1 and TRBJ2-3; D call uncertain. Germline values: CDR1 SQVTM, CDR2 ANQGSEA. V lost 7 bases to trimming and J lost 5 bases, with 13 bases between them. The CDR3 has 12 amino acids. CDR3 DNA: TGCAGCGCCCGATGGCCGGGAGATACGCAGTATTTT. It encodes CSARWPGDTQYF.

This chain connects TRBV5-1 to TRBJ2-1, with 10 bases lining up with TRBD2. The germline CDR1 and CDR2 sequences are SGHRS and YFSETQ. The length of the CDR3 is 15 residues. Trimming cost V 6 bases and J 5 bases; bases outside gene matches: 8. The CDR3: CASTSGSGRDNEQFF. The DNA of the CDR3 is TGCGCCAGCACCTCGGGGAGCGGGAGGGACAATGAGCAGTTCTTC.

The chain carries TRBV5-8 and TRBJ1-2; 7 bases align to TRBD1. The germline CDR1 and CDR2 sequences are SGHTS and YDEGEE. Germline trimming cut 0 bases from V and 3 bases from J; bases unmatched to any gene: 5. CDR3 length: 15 amino acids. The CDR3 spells CASSLAGGKDYGYTF. For the CDR3, the DNA is TGTGCCAGCAGCTTGGCAGGGGGGAAGGACTATGGCTACACCTTC.

This CDR3 is CASSLEGDRTEAFF. The CDR3 DNA reads as TGCGCCAGCAGCTTAGAGGGGGATCGAACTGAAGCTTTCTTT. The V call is TRBV5-1, the J call TRBJ1-1, with D possibly matching TRBD1 (6 bases). The CDR3 is made up of 14 amino acids. With 2 bases removed from V and 5 bases from J, the gap between germline ends came to 13 bases. Germline values: CDR1 SGHRS, CDR2 YFSETQ. The full variable domain, with the rest looked up from reference TRBV5-1 and TRBJ1-1, is KAGVTQTPRYLIKTRGQQVTLSCSPISGHRSVSWYQQTPGQGLQFLFEYFSETQRNKGNFPGRFSGRQFSNSRSEMNVSTLELGDSALYLCASSLEGDRTEAFFGQGTRLTVV.

This clone was recorded a few times. V and J are TRBV28 and TRBJ1-1, with D unclear. The CDR3 covers 14 residues. The V end lost 5 bases, the J end lost 6 bases, and 16 bases lay between the germline ends. Per germline, CDR1 MDHEN and CDR2 SYDVKM. In nucleotides, the CDR3 is TGTGCCAGCAGTACAGAAGTAGGAACCCCTGAAGCTTTCTTT. Translated: CASSTEVGTPEAFF. Drawing the rest from reference TRBV28 and TRBJ1-1, the complete variable domain is DVKVTQSSRYLVKRTGEKVFLECVQDMDHENMFWYRQDPGLGLRLIYFSYDVKMKEKGDIPEGYSVSREKKERFSLILESASTNQTSMYLCASSTEVGTPEAFFGQGTRLTVV.

The chain employs TRBV6-1 and TRBJ1-2; 9 nucleotides match TRBD1. After removal of 9 bases from V and 4 bases from J, the junction contained 6 bases not matched to a gene. Germline lookup yields CDR1 MNHNS and CDR2 SASEGT. There are 13 residues in the CDR3. CDR3 protein: CASGGGQGYGYTF. The CDR3 nucleotides read TGTGCCAGTGGGGGGGGACAGGGCTATGGCTACACCTTC.

The chain is built from TRBV7-2 and TRBJ1-1; TRBD1 is a possible D gene (5 bases). Germline lookup yields CDR1 SGHTA and CDR2 FQGNSA. The CDR3 contains 13 residues. V lost 2 bases to trimming and J lost 8 bases, with 12 bases between them. This CDR3 is CASSLRQSREAFF. The CDR3 bases are TGTGCCAGCAGCTTAAGACAGTCAAGGGAAGCTTTCTTT.

The chain carries TRBV29-1 and TRBJ2-5, with a tentative D call TRBD1 (6 bases). The end of the DNA aligns better with TRBJ2-7, so the J call may be wrong. Per germline, CDR1 SQVTM and CDR2 ANQGSEA. This CDR3 spans 13 amino acids. CDR3 protein: CSAEAGQSYEQYF. The CDR3 DNA sequence: TGCAGCGCCGAGGCCGGACAGTCCTACGAGCAGTACTTC.

This chain connects TRBV2 to TRBJ2-7, with D perhaps TRBD1 (6 bases). The V gene's germline CDR1 is SNHLY and CDR2 FYNNEI. CDR3 length equals 14 residues. V lost 5 bases and J 4 bases, leaving 15 bases between the germline ends. The CDR3 sequence: CASSTGRGMYEQYF. CDR3 bases: TGTGCCAGCAGTACTGGAAGGGGGATGTACGAGCAGTACTTC.

This chain connects TRBV10-2 to TRBJ2-7; tentative D call: TRBD2 (6 bases). CDR1 and CDR2 (germline): WSHSY, SAAADI. This CDR3 is 17 amino acids long. V was pared by 7 bases and J by 3 bases, with 25 bases between. The CDR3 reads CASTSGRGNSGGYEQYF. For the CDR3, the DNA is TGCGCCAGCACTTCCGGACGGGGGAATAGCGGAGGCTACGAGCAGTACTTC.

The rearrangement uses TRBV5-8 and TRBJ1-1; 11 nucleotides align to TRBD1. With 4 bases clipped from V and 0 bases from J, the junction kept 2 bases outside the gene matches. Per the germline V gene, CDR1 is SGHTS and CDR2 is YDEGEE. This CDR3 region has 15 residues. The CDR3 region is CASSGDRGMNTEAFF. DNA of the CDR3: TGTGCCAGCAGCGGGGACAGGGGGATGAACACTGAAGCTTTCTTT.

The J gene is TRBJ1-2, the V gene TRBV19, with 8 bases aligning to TRBD1. Germline lookup yields CDR1 LNHDA and CDR2 SQIVND (reference sequence). Trimming took 3 bases from V and 3 from J; bases not matched to a gene: 9. This CDR3 spans 16 amino acids. The CDR3 sequence: CASSIQGAYPDYGYTF. Here the CDR3 DNA reads TGTGCCAGTAGTATTCAGGGGGCGTACCCCGACTATGGCTACACCTTC.

V is TRBV7-9 and J is TRBJ1-1; TRBD1 aligns across 7 bases. Trimming at V came to 6 bases and at J to 7 bases, leaving 14 bases not matched to a gene. Germline V gene sequence: CDR1 SEHNR, CDR2 FQNEAQ (reference sequence). The CDR3 sequence is 15 residues long. The CDR3 DNA sequence: TGTGCCAGCAGGTTAACTCAGGGGGAGAGCTTTGAAGCTTTCTTT. This translates into CASRLTQGESFEAFF. Variable domain in full (rest from reference TRBV7-9 and TRBJ1-1): DTGVSQNPRHKITKRGQNVTFRCDPISEHNRLYWYRQTLGQGPEFLTYFQNEAQLEKSRLLSDRFSAERPKGSFSTLEIQRTEQGDSAMYLCASRLTQGESFEAFFGQGTRLTVV.

This clone has a single count. Other DNA sequences from this sample encode an identical CDR3 as well. The CDR3 DNA sequence: TGTGCCAGCAGTTACTGGGGTAACACCGGGGAGCTGTTTTTT. It yields the protein CASSYWGNTGELFF. The chain links TRBV6-5 to TRBJ2-2; D not resolved. Trimming removed 1 base from V and 2 bases from J, with 5 bases in between. This CDR3 has 14 amino acids. Germline CDR1 MNHEY, CDR2 SVGAGI.

The chain recombines TRBV5-5 with TRBJ1-1; a weak D match, TRBD1 (6 bases). This CDR3 spans 14 amino acids. Germline CDR1 SGHKS, CDR2 YYEKEE (reference sequence). V was clipped by 3 bases and J by 1 base, with 10 bases between them. In nucleotides, the CDR3 is TGTGCCAGCAGCTCGATGGGACAGAACACTGAAGCTTTCTTT. As protein: CASSSMGQNTEAFF. Supplemented by reference TRBV5-5 and TRBJ1-1, the full variable domain reads DAGVTQSPTHLIKTRGQQVTLRCSPISGHKSVSWYQQVLGQGPQFIFQYYEKEERGRGNFPDRFSARQFPNYSSELNVNALLLGDSALYLCASSSMGQNTEAFFGQGTRLTVV.

The genes are TRBV29-1 and TRBJ1-5; the D gene is possibly TRBD1 (6 bases). V lost 5 bases to trimming and J lost 1 base, with 15 bases between them. There are 15 residues in the CDR3. Germline loops: CDR1 SQVTM, CDR2 ANQGSEA. CDR3 DNA sequence: TGCAGCGTTCGGCAGGGGCTTTCGAGCAATCAGCCCCAGCATTTT. As protein: CSVRQGLSSNQPQHF.

The J gene is TRBJ2-3, the V gene TRBV7-2; 8 bases match TRBD2. Trimming removed 1 base from V and 0 bases from J; junction bases left unmatched: 6. CDR1 is SGHTA and CDR2 is FQGNSA in the germline V gene. CDR3 length equals 17 residues. Here the CDR3 reads CASSLGVAGRSTDTQYF. The CDR3 bases are TGTGCCAGCAGCTTAGGGGTAGCGGGACGGAGCACAGATACGCAGTATTTT. Variable domain in full (rest from reference TRBV7-2 and TRBJ2-3): GAGVSQSPSNKVTEKGKDVELRCDPISGHTALYWYRQSLGQGLEFLIYFQGNSAPDKSGLPSDRFSAERTGGSVSTLTIQRTQQEDSAVYLCASSLGVAGRSTDTQYFGPGTRLTVL.